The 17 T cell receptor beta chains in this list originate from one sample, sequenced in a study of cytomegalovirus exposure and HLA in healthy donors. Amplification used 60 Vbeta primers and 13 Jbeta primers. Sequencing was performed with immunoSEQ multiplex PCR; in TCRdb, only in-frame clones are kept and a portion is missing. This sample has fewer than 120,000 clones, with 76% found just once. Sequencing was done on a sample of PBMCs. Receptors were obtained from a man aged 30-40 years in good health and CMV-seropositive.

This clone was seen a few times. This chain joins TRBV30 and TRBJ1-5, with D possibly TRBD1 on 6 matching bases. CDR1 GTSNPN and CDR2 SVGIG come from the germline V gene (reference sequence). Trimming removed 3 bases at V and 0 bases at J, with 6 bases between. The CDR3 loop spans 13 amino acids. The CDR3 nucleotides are TGTGCCTGGAGAGGGGGTAGCAATCAGCCCCAGCATTTT. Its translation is CAWRGGSNQPQHF.

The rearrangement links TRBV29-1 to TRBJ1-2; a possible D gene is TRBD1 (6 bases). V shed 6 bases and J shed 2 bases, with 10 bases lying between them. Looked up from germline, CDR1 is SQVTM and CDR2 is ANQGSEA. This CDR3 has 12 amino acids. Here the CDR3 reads CSVNRENYGYTF. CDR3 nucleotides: TGCAGCGTGAACAGGGAGAACTATGGCTACACCTTC.

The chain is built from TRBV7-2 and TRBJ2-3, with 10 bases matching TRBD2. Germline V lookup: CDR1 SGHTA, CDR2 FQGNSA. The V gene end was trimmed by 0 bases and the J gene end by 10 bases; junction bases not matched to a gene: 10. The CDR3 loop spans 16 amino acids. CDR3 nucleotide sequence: TGTGCCAGCAGCTTAGCTCTAGCGGGGGCCCTAACACCGCAGTATTTT. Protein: CASSLALAGALTPQYF.

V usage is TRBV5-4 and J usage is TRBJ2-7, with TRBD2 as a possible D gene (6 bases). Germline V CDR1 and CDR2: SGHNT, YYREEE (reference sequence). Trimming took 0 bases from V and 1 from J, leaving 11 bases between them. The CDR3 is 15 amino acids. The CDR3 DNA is TGTGCCAGCAGCTTGGGCGGGGACCCATCCTACGAGCAGTACTTC. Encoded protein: CASSLGGDPSYEQYF.

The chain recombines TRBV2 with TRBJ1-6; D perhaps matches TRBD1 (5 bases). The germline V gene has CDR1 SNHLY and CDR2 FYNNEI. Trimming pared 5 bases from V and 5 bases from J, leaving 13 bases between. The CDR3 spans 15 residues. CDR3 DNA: TGTGCCAGCAGTCTCCAGGGCATAAATAATTCACCCCTCCACTTT. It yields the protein CASSLQGINNSPLHF.

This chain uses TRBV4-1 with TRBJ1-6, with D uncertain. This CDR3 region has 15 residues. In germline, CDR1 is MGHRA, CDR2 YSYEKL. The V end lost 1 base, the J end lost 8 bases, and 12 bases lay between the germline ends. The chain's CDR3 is CASSQGGRIYSPLHF. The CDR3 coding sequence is TGCGCCAGCAGCCAAGGCGGCAGAATTTATTCACCCCTCCACTTT.

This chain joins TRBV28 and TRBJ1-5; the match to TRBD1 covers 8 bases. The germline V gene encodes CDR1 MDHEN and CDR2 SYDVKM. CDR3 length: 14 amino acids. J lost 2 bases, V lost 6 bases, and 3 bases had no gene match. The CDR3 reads CASSQQGGNQPQHF. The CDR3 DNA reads TGTGCCAGCAGCCAACAGGGGGGCAATCAGCCCCAGCATTTT.

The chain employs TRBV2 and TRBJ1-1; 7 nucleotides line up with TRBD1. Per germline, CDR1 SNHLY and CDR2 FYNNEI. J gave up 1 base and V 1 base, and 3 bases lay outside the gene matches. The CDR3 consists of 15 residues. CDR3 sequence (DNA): TGTGCCAGCAGTGAAGGGACAGGTTGGAACACTGAAGCTTTCTTT. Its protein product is CASSEGTGWNTEAFF.

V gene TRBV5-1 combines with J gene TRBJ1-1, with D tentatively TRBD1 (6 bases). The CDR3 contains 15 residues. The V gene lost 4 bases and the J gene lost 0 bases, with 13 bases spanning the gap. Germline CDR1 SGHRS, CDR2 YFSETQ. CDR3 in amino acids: CASSPGQTLNTEAFF. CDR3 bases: TGCGCCAGCAGCCCCGGACAGACATTGAACACTGAAGCTTTCTTT.

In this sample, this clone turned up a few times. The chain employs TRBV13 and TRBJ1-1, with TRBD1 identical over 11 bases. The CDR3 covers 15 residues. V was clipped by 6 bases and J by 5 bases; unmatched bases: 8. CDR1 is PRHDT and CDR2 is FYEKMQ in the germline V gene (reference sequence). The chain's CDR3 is CASSASGTGGTEAFF. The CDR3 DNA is TGTGCCAGCAGTGCCTCCGGGACAGGGGGAACTGAAGCTTTCTTT.

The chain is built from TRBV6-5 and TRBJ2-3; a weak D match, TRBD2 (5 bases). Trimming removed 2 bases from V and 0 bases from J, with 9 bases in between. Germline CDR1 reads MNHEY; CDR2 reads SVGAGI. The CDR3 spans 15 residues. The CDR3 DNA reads TGTGCCAGCAGTTACGGGGAGTCCAGCACAGATACGCAGTATTTT. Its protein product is CASSYGESSTDTQYF.

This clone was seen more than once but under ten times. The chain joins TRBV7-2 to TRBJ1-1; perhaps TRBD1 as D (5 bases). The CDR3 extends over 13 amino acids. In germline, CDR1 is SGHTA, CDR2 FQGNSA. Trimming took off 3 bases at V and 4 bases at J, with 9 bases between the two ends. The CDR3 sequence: CASSFLGGTEAFF. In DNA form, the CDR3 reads TGTGCCAGCAGCTTCCTGGGGGGCACTGAAGCTTTCTTT.

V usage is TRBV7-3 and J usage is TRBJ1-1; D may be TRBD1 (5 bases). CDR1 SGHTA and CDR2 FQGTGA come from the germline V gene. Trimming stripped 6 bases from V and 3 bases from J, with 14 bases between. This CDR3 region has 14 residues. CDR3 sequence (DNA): TGTGCCAGCAGTGTCCAGGGTACCGACACTGAAGCTTTCTTT. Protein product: CASSVQGTDTEAFF.

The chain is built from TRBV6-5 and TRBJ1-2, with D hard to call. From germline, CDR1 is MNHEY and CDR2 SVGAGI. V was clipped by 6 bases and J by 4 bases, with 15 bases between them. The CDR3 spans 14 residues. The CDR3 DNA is TGTGCCAGCAGGGGGATGGCCCGGGGCTATGGCTACACCTTC. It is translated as CASRGMARGYGYTF.

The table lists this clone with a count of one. Here the CDR3 DNA reads TGTGCCACCGGGAGGGGGAACACTGAAGCTTTCTTT. Its translation is CATGRGNTEAFF. V and J are TRBV6-5 and TRBJ1-1; tentative D call: TRBD1 (5 bases). The CDR3 consists of 12 residues. The germline gives CDR1 MNHEY, CDR2 SVGAGI. V lost 10 bases and J 1 base, leaving 10 bases between the germline ends.

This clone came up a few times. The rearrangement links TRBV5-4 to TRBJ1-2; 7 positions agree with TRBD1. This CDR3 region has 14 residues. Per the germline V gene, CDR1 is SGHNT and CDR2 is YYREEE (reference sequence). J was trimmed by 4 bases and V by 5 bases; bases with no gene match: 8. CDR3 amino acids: CASSLDQGGYGYTF. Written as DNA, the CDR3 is TGTGCCAGCAGTTTAGACCAGGGGGGCTATGGCTACACCTTC.

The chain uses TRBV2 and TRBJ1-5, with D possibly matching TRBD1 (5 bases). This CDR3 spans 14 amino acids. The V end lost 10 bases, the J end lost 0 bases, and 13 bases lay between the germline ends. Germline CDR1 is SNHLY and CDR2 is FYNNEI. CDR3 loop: CATGQFNSNQPQHF. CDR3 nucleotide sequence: TGTGCCACCGGACAATTCAATAGCAATCAGCCCCAGCATTTT. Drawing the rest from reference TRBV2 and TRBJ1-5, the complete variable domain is EPEVTQTPSHQVTQMGQEVILRCVPISNHLYFYWYRQILGQKVEFLVSFYNNEISEKSEIFDDQFSVERPDGSNFTLKIRSTKLEDSAMYFCATGQFNSNQPQHFGDGTRLSIL.